The rows below give T cell receptor beta chains drawn from one sample of a study of multiple sclerosis patients with progressive multifocal leukoencephalopathy. Profiling relied on immunoSEQ multiplex PCR, and the TCRdb table lists in-frame clones only, not all of them. The sample lists approximately 30,000 clones, about nine tenths occurring once. Sequencing was performed on PBMCs, taken from a patient treated with natalizumab. Source of these receptors: a woman aged 40-49 years with progressive multifocal leukoencephalopathy. Both conserved end residues are part of each CDR3. The D gene is left open where the match is weak. Clone size is shown for a subset of rows, as once, few, many or a class of expanded clone.

j_gene | len | v_gene | d_gene | abundance | CDR3aa | CDR3nt
TRBJ2-2 | 14 | TRBV28 | TRBD1 | - | CASRGQDESGELFF | TGTGCCAGCAGGGGACAGGACGAATCCGGGGAGCTGTTTTTT
TRBJ2-1 | 15 | TRBV7-6 | - | - | CASSYSVDLGNEQFF | TGTGCCAGCAGCTACTCCGTCGACTTAGGGAATGAGCAGTTCTTC
TRBJ1-1 | 15 | TRBV5-1 | TRBD1 | - | CASSSGQGMNTEAFF | TGCGCCAGCAGCAGCGGACAGGGAATGAACACTGAAGCTTTCTTT
TRBJ2-5 | 16 | TRBV2 | TRBD2 | - | CASSEASGGAQETQYF | TGTGCCAGCAGTGAAGCCAGCGGGGGGGCTCAGGAGACCCAGTACTTC
TRBJ2-1 | 13 | TRBV27 | - | few | CASSLAGGNEQFF | TGTGCCAGCAGTTTAGCGGGCGGGAATGAGCAGTTCTTC
TRBJ2-7 | 15 | TRBV11-2 | - | - | CASSSIQGRTYEQYF | TGTGCCAGCAGCTCAATACAGGGTCGCACCTACGAGCAGTACTTC
TRBJ1-2 | 19 | TRBV4-1 | - | - | CASSQTRAYPRNFPYGYTF | TGCGCCAGCAGCCAAACCCGGGCTTATCCCAGAAATTTCCCCTATGGCTACACCTTC
TRBJ1-1 | 14 | TRBV18 | - | - | CASSPRDGNTEAFF | TGTGCCAGCTCACCCCGGGACGGTAACACTGAAGCTTTCTTT
TRBJ2-1 | 14 | TRBV30 | TRBD1 | - | CAWSRDRGLNEQFF | TGTGCCTGGAGCCGGGACAGGGGGCTTAATGAGCAGTTCTTC
TRBJ1-2 | 13 | TRBV4-3 | TRBD1 | - | CASSQGGQDGYTF | TGCGCCAGCAGCCAAGGTGGACAGGATGGCTACACCTTC
TRBJ2-5 | 11 | TRBV6-7 | - | - | CASSNQETQYF | TGTGCCAGCAGTAACCAAGAGACCCAGTACTTC
TRBJ2-2 | 17 | TRBV1 | - | - | CTSSLPGFEPPTGELFF | TGCACCAGCAGCCTTCCGGGCTTCGAACCACCCACCGGGGAGCTGTTTTTT
TRBJ2-7 | 16 | TRBV14 | TRBD2 | - | CASSQVGTSERYEQYF | TGTGCCAGCAGCCAAGTGGGGACTAGCGAACGCTACGAGCAGTACTTC
TRBJ2-7 | 14 | TRBV27 | - | - | CASSLLGVSYEQYF | TGTGCCAGCAGTTTGTTAGGGGTCTCCTACGAGCAGTACTTC
TRBJ1-1 | 14 | TRBV9 | TRBD1 | once | CASSQKTGSTEAFF | TGTGCCAGCAGCCAAAAGACAGGGAGCACTGAAGCTTTCTTT
TRBJ2-7 | 15 | TRBV21-1 | - | - | CASSKARADLYEQYF | TGTGCCAGCAGCAAAGCGCGGGCAGATCTCTACGAGCAGTACTTC
TRBJ2-7 | 17 | TRBV4-2 | TRBD2 | once | CASSQDFRTSGPYEQYF | TGTGCCAGCAGCCAAGATTTCAGGACTAGCGGTCCCTACGAGCAGTACTTC
TRBJ2-3 | 15 | TRBV28 | TRBD2 | once | CASSLRGGSGNTQYF | TGTGCCAGCAGTTTAAGAGGTGGGAGCGGGAATACGCAGTATTTT
TRBJ1-1 | 14 | TRBV14 | - | - | CASSSGPSGAEAFF | TGTGCCAGCAGCTCGGGACCCTCGGGCGCTGAAGCTTTCTTT
TRBJ2-1 | 18 | TRBV19 | - | - | CASSPHSMTPRGNNEQFF | TGTGCCAGTAGTCCTCACTCGATGACACCCCGGGGAAACAATGAGCAGTTCTTC
TRBJ1-1 | 11 | TRBV20-1 | - | - | CSAQQGTEAFF | TGCAGTGCCCAGCAGGGCACTGAAGCTTTCTTT
TRBJ1-2 | 13 | TRBV7-2 | - | - | CASSLELSPGYTF | TGTGCCAGCAGCTTAGAGCTGAGTCCTGGCTACACCTTC